The 9 T cell receptor beta chains presented below share a single source sample, sequenced in a study of cytomegalovirus exposure and HLA in healthy donors. In the PCR, 60 Vbeta and 13 Jbeta primers were used. Sequencing was performed with immunoSEQ multiplex PCR; in TCRdb, only in-frame clones are kept and a portion is missing. This table has more than 100,000 clones, over 80% appearing once. Material for sequencing was PBMCs. The source is a man aged 40-49 years in good health and CMV-seronegative.

The chain is built from TRBV19 and TRBJ1-1; tentative D call: TRBD1 (5 bases). The CDR3 contains 15 residues. The germline V and J ends were trimmed by 3 bases and 3 bases, with 14 bases remaining between them. Germline loops: CDR1 LNHDA, CDR2 SQIVND (reference sequence). The CDR3 reads CASSIGSGWDTEAFF. The CDR3 DNA follows: TGTGCCAGTAGTATCGGGTCAGGGTGGGACACTGAAGCTTTCTTT.

The chain carries TRBV4-1 and TRBJ2-7; D may be TRBD2 (5 bases). This CDR3 contains 14 residues. Trimming removed 2 bases at V and 4 bases at J, with 12 bases between. Per the germline V gene, CDR1 is MGHRA and CDR2 is YSYEKL. CDR3 sequence (DNA): TGCGCCAGCAGCCAACCCGAAGGCGGGTACGAGCAGTACTTC. Amino acids: CASSQPEGGYEQYF.

This chain links TRBV29-1 with TRBJ1-3; D is ambiguous. This CDR3 comprises 14 residues. Germline CDR1 and CDR2: SQVTM and ANQGSEA. V was clipped by 6 bases and J by 2 bases, with 14 bases between them. In DNA form, the CDR3 reads TGCAGCGTCGCTTGGTTCGGGGCTGGAAACACCATATATTTT. Amino acid sequence: CSVAWFGAGNTIYF.

Only one count was recorded for this clone. V usage is TRBV5-6 and J usage is TRBJ1-4; 7 bases map to TRBD1. The J segment lost 4 bases and the V segment lost 4 bases, leaving 7 bases of the junction unmatched. Germline V lookup: CDR1 SGHDT, CDR2 YYEEEE. The CDR3 is 15 residues long. As DNA, the CDR3 is TGTGCCAGCAGCCAGGACAGGACCCTTAATGAAAAACTGTTTTTT. Encoded protein: CASSQDRTLNEKLFF.

The chain combines TRBV6-1 with TRBJ1-2; 7 bases align to TRBD1. The germline V gene encodes CDR1 MNHNS and CDR2 SASEGT. The CDR3 loop spans 16 amino acids. The J segment lost 4 bases and the V segment lost 3 bases, leaving 11 bases of the junction unmatched. The CDR3 region is CASSDIVAGGFYGYTF. The CDR3 nucleotides are TGTGCCAGCAGTGACATAGTGGCAGGGGGATTCTATGGCTACACCTTC.

The rearrangement links TRBV18 to TRBJ1-5; D gene unclear. This CDR3 region has 13 residues. From germline, CDR1 is KGHSH and CDR2 LQKENI. V dropped 5 bases and J dropped 0 bases, with 5 bases sitting between them. CDR3 loop: CASSEGSNQPQHF. The CDR3 DNA reads as TGTGCCAGCTCAGAGGGTAGCAATCAGCCCCAGCATTTT.

This chain links TRBV10-3 with TRBJ1-2; 8 nucleotides align to TRBD1. Looked up from germline, CDR1 is ENHRY and CDR2 is SYGVKD. Trimming cost V 0 bases and J 8 bases; bases outside gene matches: 8. The CDR3 runs 15 residues. The CDR3 is CAISESRQGAHGYTF. In DNA, the CDR3 is TGTGCCATCAGTGAGTCGAGGCAGGGGGCTCACGGCTACACCTTC.

V usage is TRBV27 and J usage is TRBJ1-5; D might be TRBD1 (5 bases). Trimming took 6 bases from V and 3 from J, leaving 12 bases between them. The CDR3 is 14 amino acids. Germline lookup yields CDR1 MNHEY and CDR2 SMNVEV (reference sequence). CDR3 in DNA: TGTGCCAGCAGGCAATCAGGGCTCAATCAGCCCCAGCATTTT. Translated: CASRQSGLNQPQHF.

Turning to this clone: Germline and junction disagree at one end, which may indicate a read error. V usage is TRBV7-9 and J usage is TRBJ2-2; 10 bases fit TRBD1. The CDR3 extends over 15 amino acids. CDR1 SEHNR and CDR2 FQNEAQ come from the germline V gene (reference sequence). CDR3 in amino acids: CANSSGQGDTGELFF. The CDR3, as DNA: TGTGCCAACAGCTCTGGACAGGGGGACACCGGGGAGCTGTTTTTT.